Described below is a single T cell receptor (beta chain) sequence and its context. Antigen unknown. An end of the junction differs from the germline gene, which may be a read error. These data come from a study of tumor and adjacent non-tumor tissue in lung cancer. Study-level points and caveats: Significantly higher TCR diversity was found in tumor than normal lung.

TCRbeta libraries were built with three rounds of nested PCR, modified from ARM-PCR. Each CDR3 protein gets one entry after TCRdb re-called the multiplex PCR reads with MiXCR. The sample yields fewer than 120,000 distinct CDR3 sequences, around 82% seen once. This sample's RNA came from whole unsorted tissue. The clonotype originates from a man aged 70 or older with non-small cell lung cancer. Sequencing input: lung tumor tissue.

CDR3 protein: CSTRGPQVNTEAFF. CDR3 bases: TGTAGTACTAGAGGTCCTCAAGTGAACACTGAAGCTTTCTTT. The J gene is TRBJ1-1, the V gene TRBV20-1; D is unclear. The germline gives CDR1 DFQATT, CDR2 SNEGSKA (reference sequence). The CDR3 is 14 residues long.